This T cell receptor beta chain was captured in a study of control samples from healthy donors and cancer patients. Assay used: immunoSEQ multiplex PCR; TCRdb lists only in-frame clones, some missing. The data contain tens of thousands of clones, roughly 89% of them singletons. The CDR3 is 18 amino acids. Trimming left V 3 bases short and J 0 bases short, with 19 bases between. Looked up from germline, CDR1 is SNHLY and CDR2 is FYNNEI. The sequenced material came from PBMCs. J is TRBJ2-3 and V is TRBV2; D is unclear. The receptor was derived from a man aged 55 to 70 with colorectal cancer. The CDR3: CASSEADQGRSSTDTQYF. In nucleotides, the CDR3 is TGTGCCAGCAGTGAGGCAGATCAAGGTCGATCTAGCACAGATACGCAGTATTTT. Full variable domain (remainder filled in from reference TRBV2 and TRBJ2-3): EPEVTQTPSHQVTQMGQEVILRCVPISNHLYFYWYRQILGQKVEFLVSFYNNEISEKSEIFDDQFSVERPDGSNFTLKIRSTKLEDSAMYFCASSEADQGRSSTDTQYFGPGTRLTVL.